These 20 T cell receptor beta chains share one sample of origin, sequenced in a study of vaccination and CD4 T cells after COVID-19. From the PCR reads, TCRdb called clonotypes with MiXCR, one entry per CDR3 protein. This table has 30,000 or so distinct CDR3 sequences, approximately 49% appearing once. As for time point: late sampling 161 to 241 days after vaccination in a few convalescent patients. The sample in question was CD4+ T cells from blood, obtained about 7 months after SARS-CoV-2 vaccination. The source is a human donor who had recovered from COVID-19.

This chain connects TRBV27 to TRBJ2-1; D may match TRBD1 or TRBD2 (6 bases each). V gave up 6 bases and J gave up 6 bases, with 12 bases separating them. Germline V CDR1 and CDR2: MNHEY, SMNVEV (reference sequence). This CDR3 comprises 13 residues. CDR3 coding DNA: TGTGCCAGCAGCCTGGAGGGGGGCAATGAGCAGTTCTTC. Its translation is CASSLEGGNEQFF.

J is TRBJ2-5 and V is TRBV4-1, with 7 bases that match TRBD2. CDR3 length: 13 amino acids. Germline CDR1 and CDR2: MGHRA and YSYEKL. V was pared by 8 bases and J by 0 bases, with 3 bases of the junction left unmatched. The chain's CDR3 is CASLGLNQETQYF. In DNA form, the CDR3 reads TGCGCCAGCCTGGGACTAAACCAAGAGACCCAGTACTTC.

The chain joins TRBV24-1 to TRBJ2-7; 7 bases agree with TRBD2. The CDR3 sequence is 17 residues long. Germline-derived CDR1 and CDR2 are KGHDR and SFDVKD. The V gene end was trimmed by 0 bases and the J gene end by 2 bases; junction bases not matched to a gene: 9. CDR3 nucleotide sequence: TGTGCCACCAGTGATTTGGCCCCTTGGGAGGGCGCCTACGAGCAGTACTTC. Amino acids: CATSDLAPWEGAYEQYF.

The chain is built from TRBV25-1 and TRBJ1-5; the D is unclear. CDR3 length: 11 residues. The germline CDR1 and CDR2 sequences are MGHDK and SYGVNS. Trimming took off 6 bases at V and 11 bases at J, with 11 bases between the two ends. CDR3 sequence reads: CASRLSLSQHF. The CDR3 DNA follows: TGTGCCAGCAGACTGTCGCTGTCCCAGCATTTT.

This chain joins TRBV28 and TRBJ1-2; D gene ambiguous. V dropped 1 base and J dropped 3 bases, with 12 bases sitting between them. The CDR3 contains 15 residues. CDR1 is MDHEN, CDR2 SYDVKM, per germline. The CDR3, as DNA: TGTGCCAGCAGTTTATCTTTCCGGGCTTACTATGGCTACACCTTC. Translated: CASSLSFRAYYGYTF.

This clonotype has only a few counts. The chain employs TRBV7-9 and TRBJ1-2; 7 bases are shared with TRBD1. V trimming: 3 bases; J trimming: 4 bases; junction bases outside the gene matches: 8. CDR1 SEHNR and CDR2 FQNEAQ come from the germline V gene (reference sequence). This CDR3 is built from 15 residues. CDR3 DNA: TGTGCCAGCAGCTTTTTGACAGGGAATGGCTATGGCTACACCTTC. Translation: CASSFLTGNGYGYTF.

A single count supports this clonotype. The rearrangement uses TRBV24-1 and TRBJ2-1, with a weak D call TRBD2 (6 bases). The germline gives CDR1 KGHDR, CDR2 SFDVKD. The V gene lost 3 bases and the J gene lost 6 bases, with 17 bases spanning the gap. CDR3 length: 16 residues. The CDR3 loop is CATSDRGGLQANEQFF. CDR3 nucleotides: TGTGCCACCAGTGATCGTGGGGGACTCCAGGCCAATGAGCAGTTCTTC.

V usage is TRBV6-4 and J usage is TRBJ2-3; 9 bases are shared with TRBD2. The CDR3 has 14 residues. Trimming cost V 5 bases and J 4 bases; bases outside gene matches: 4. The germline gives CDR1 MRHNA, CDR2 SNTAGT. Here the CDR3 reads CASSRLAGSDTQYF. The CDR3 nucleotides read TGTGCCAGCAGTCGCCTAGCGGGATCAGATACGCAGTATTTT.

CDR3: CATSSTSGSWNEQFF. DNA of the CDR3: TGTGCCACCAGCAGCACTAGCGGGAGTTGGAATGAGCAGTTCTTC. This chain joins TRBV15 and TRBJ2-1; the match to TRBD2 covers 11 bases. J gave up 7 bases and V 3 bases, and 5 bases lay outside the gene matches. The CDR3 has 15 amino acids. Germline assignment: CDR1 LNHNV and CDR2 YYDKDF (reference sequence). Variable domain in full (rest from reference TRBV15 and TRBJ2-1): DAMVIQNPRYQVTQFGKPVTLSCSQTLNHNVMYWYQQKSSQAPKLLFHYYDKDFNNEADTPDNFQSRRPNTSFCFLDIRSPGLGDTAMYLCATSSTSGSWNEQFFGPGTRLTVL.

This chain uses TRBV7-6 with TRBJ2-2; D call uncertain. This CDR3 is built from 14 residues. CDR1 and CDR2 from the germline V gene are SGHVS and FNYEAQ. Trimming cost V 0 bases and J 5 bases, with 7 bases left between them. CDR3 coding DNA: TGTGCCAGCAGCTTAGCGCCGGAGACCGGGGAGCTGTTTTTT. As protein: CASSLAPETGELFF. Using reference TRBV7-6 and TRBJ2-2 for the parts outside the CDR3, the full variable domain is GAGVSQSPRYKVTKRGQDVALRCDPISGHVSLYWYRQALGQGPEFLTYFNYEAQQDKSGLPNDRFSAERPEGSISTLTIQRTEQRDSAMYRCASSLAPETGELFFGEGSRLTVL.

This chain uses TRBV7-9 with TRBJ2-2, with D hard to call. The CDR3 runs to 17 residues. Trimming pared 3 bases from V and 1 base from J, leaving 15 bases between. Germline V gene sequence: CDR1 SEHNR, CDR2 FQNEAQ (reference sequence). CDR3 bases: TGTGCCAGCAGCTTCCTTTATCAAGCACTGAACACCGGGGAGCTGTTTTTT. As protein: CASSFLYQALNTGELFF.

V is TRBV24-1 and J is TRBJ2-1, with D possibly being TRBD1 (6 bases). Germline assignment: CDR1 KGHDR and CDR2 SFDVKD. V shed 8 bases and J shed 8 bases, with 18 bases lying between them. CDR3 length: 14 amino acids. The CDR3 loop is CATNKVGGSDEQFF. The CDR3, as DNA: TGTGCCACCAACAAAGTAGGGGGATCGGATGAGCAGTTCTTC.

The chain employs TRBV19 and TRBJ2-2, with 10 bases lining up with TRBD2. The germline gives CDR1 LNHDA, CDR2 SQIVND (reference sequence). J gave up 1 base and V 7 bases, and 9 bases lay outside the gene matches. The CDR3 is 17 amino acids. CDR3 sequence: CASILASGRGNTGELFF. DNA for the CDR3: TGTGCCAGTATTCTAGCTAGCGGGAGAGGGAACACCGGGGAGCTGTTTTTT.

The chain employs TRBV6-5 and TRBJ1-3; 9 positions agree with TRBD1. Germline V gene lookup returns CDR1 MNHEY and CDR2 SVGAGI. The CDR3 totals 15 residues. The ends lost 0 bases at V and 8 bases at J; junction bases unmatched: 5. The CDR3 region is CASSYSEDRGDTIYF. CDR3 nucleotides: TGTGCCAGCAGTTACTCGGAAGACAGGGGGGACACCATATATTTT.

This rearrangement joins TRBV2 to TRBJ1-2, with a possible D match to TRBD1 (5 bases). The CDR3 totals 13 residues. V gave up 7 bases and J gave up 0 bases, with 9 bases separating them. In germline, CDR1 is SNHLY, CDR2 FYNNEI. The CDR3 DNA follows: TGTGCCAGCACCAGACAGACTAACTATGGCTACACCTTC. It yields the protein CASTRQTNYGYTF. Full variable domain (remainder filled in from reference TRBV2 and TRBJ1-2): EPEVTQTPSHQVTQMGQEVILRCVPISNHLYFYWYRQILGQKVEFLVSFYNNEISEKSEIFDDQFSVERPDGSNFTLKIRSTKLEDSAMYFCASTRQTNYGYTFGSGTRLTVV.

V usage is TRBV6-1 and J usage is TRBJ1-5; tentative D call: TRBD1 (6 bases). Deletions cut 8 bases from V and 7 bases from J, with 18 bases between. Per the germline V gene, CDR1 is MNHNS and CDR2 is SASEGT. The CDR3 loop spans 14 amino acids. Here the CDR3 DNA reads TGTGCCAGCGTAACCACAGGGCTAGGGCAGCCCCAGCATTTT. This gives the protein CASVTTGLGQPQHF.

This clonotype was seen more than once but under ten times. V usage is TRBV25-1 and J usage is TRBJ2-5; D gene ambiguous. V was trimmed by 8 bases and J by 4 bases, leaving 14 bases between them. This CDR3 has 13 amino acids. Germline V gene sequence: CDR1 MGHDK, CDR2 SYGVNS. CDR3 nucleotide sequence: TGTGCCAGCCCTTCGCCGGATGTAGAGACCCAGTACTTC. Its translation is CASPSPDVETQYF.

The chain links TRBV6-1 to TRBJ2-2; D possibly matches TRBD1 or TRBD2 (6 bases each). V was cut by 8 bases and J by 2 bases, with 15 bases left in between. Germline V lookup: CDR1 MNHNS, CDR2 SASEGT. This CDR3 has 15 residues. DNA for the CDR3: TGTGCCAGCGGACTACAGGGACCTAACACCGGGGAGCTGTTTTTT. Protein product: CASGLQGPNTGELFF.

This clonotype turned up a few times. The chain employs TRBV19 and TRBJ1-5; 9 bases line up with TRBD1. The ends lost 8 bases at V and 6 bases at J; junction bases unmatched: 11. The CDR3 is 15 amino acids. The germline CDR1 and CDR2 sequences are LNHDA and SQIVND (reference sequence). The CDR3 spells CASEAYRGPGQPQHF. DNA for the CDR3: TGTGCCAGTGAAGCCTACAGGGGGCCTGGTCAGCCCCAGCATTTT.

This clonotype was counted a few times. This rearrangement joins TRBV27 to TRBJ2-7; 12 positions agree with TRBD2. This CDR3 spans 14 amino acids. Germline CDR1 reads MNHEY; CDR2 reads SMNVEV (reference sequence). Germline trimming cut 6 bases from V and 4 bases from J; bases unmatched to any gene: 4. The CDR3 region has the DNA TGTGCCAGCAGACTAGCGGGAGGCCCGTACGAGCAGTACTTC. This sequence encodes CASRLAGGPYEQYF.